Below are 17 T cell receptor beta chains sequenced from a single sample in a study of CD8+CD57+ T cells in acquired aplastic anemia. In patients chosen for sequencing, flow cytometry had shown CD8+CD57+ cell expansion. TCR beta VDJ and CDR3 profiling used genomic DNA as template. TCRdb ran MiXCR on the reads and lists one entry per CDR3 protein. Of fewer than 85,000 distinct CDR3 sequences in the sample, less than 85% were seen once. The sequencing input was sorted CD4+, CD8+, or CD8+CD57+ T cells (not recorded which) from PBMCs. These receptors were taken from a human donor with aplastic anemia.

The V and J genes are TRBV2 and TRBJ2-7, with D unclear. This CDR3 comprises 14 residues. CDR1 is SNHLY, CDR2 FYNNEI, per germline. V gave up 7 bases and J gave up 5 bases, with 18 bases separating them. The CDR3 region is CASTIIAVVDEQYF. In nucleotides, the CDR3 is TGTGCCAGCACTATAATTGCGGTGGTGGACGAGCAGTACTTC.

This clonotype was observed a few times. The chain joins TRBV10-2 to TRBJ1-6; TRBD1 might be the D (6 bases). Germline V CDR1 and CDR2: WSHSY, SAAADI. The CDR3 is 14 amino acids. Trimming shortened V by 3 bases and J by 5 bases, and 8 bases separated the two germline ends. CDR3 sequence: CASSEQGNNSPLHF. CDR3 coding DNA: TGCGCCAGCAGTGAACAGGGAAATAATTCACCCCTCCACTTT.

The V gene is TRBV15, the J gene TRBJ1-1, with 7 bases that match TRBD1. CDR3 length equals 15 residues. Germline V gives CDR1 LNHNV, CDR2 YYDKDF (reference sequence). With V trimmed by 0 bases and J by 1 base, 2 bases remained unmatched. This CDR3 is CATSREKGANTEAFF. DNA of the CDR3: TGTGCCACCAGCAGAGAAAAGGGGGCGAACACTGAAGCTTTCTTT.

The J gene is TRBJ1-1, the V gene TRBV7-8, with unresolved D. The CDR3 covers 14 residues. Germline CDR1 is SGHVS and CDR2 is FQNEAQ. Trimming stripped 7 bases from V and 1 base from J, with 13 bases between. The CDR3 reads CASTLARENTEAFF. In nucleotides, the CDR3 is TGTGCCAGCACTCTCGCTAGGGAGAACACTGAAGCTTTCTTT.

At least ten counts were recorded for this clonotype. The rearrangement links TRBV5-1 to TRBJ2-3; D is perhaps TRBD1 (5 bases). CDR3 length equals 16 residues. Trimming cost V 4 bases and J 1 base, with 16 bases left between them. Per germline, CDR1 SGHRS and CDR2 YFSETQ. The DNA of the CDR3 is TGCGCCAGCAGCCCCCAGACAGTGTCTCGCACAGATACGCAGTATTTT. Translating it yields CASSPQTVSRTDTQYF.

The J gene is TRBJ2-7, the V gene TRBV29-1, with a possible D match to TRBD1 (5 bases). Trimming pared 0 bases from V and 6 bases from J, leaving 15 bases between. CDR1 and CDR2 from the germline V gene are SQVTM and ANQGSEA. The CDR3 runs to 14 residues. Here the CDR3 DNA reads TGCAGCGTTGAAGATGGGCAGGGCTGGGGCGAGCAGTACTTC. This sequence encodes CSVEDGQGWGEQYF.

The V gene is TRBV20-1, the J gene TRBJ2-7; TRBD2 matches at 7 bases. The CDR3 extends over 14 amino acids. CDR1 and CDR2 from the germline V gene are DFQATT and SNEGSKA (reference sequence). V lost 2 bases and J lost 3; bases outside the gene matches: 7. CDR3 nucleotide sequence: TGCAGTGCTAGAAAAGCGGGGCTGGGCTACGAGCAGTACTTC. It translates to CSARKAGLGYEQYF.

The rearrangement uses TRBV24-1 and TRBJ1-2; 7 nucleotides agree with TRBD1. Trimming removed 3 bases from V and 4 bases from J; junction bases left unmatched: 7. This CDR3 comprises 15 residues. Germline CDR1 is KGHDR and CDR2 is SFDVKD. The CDR3 region has the DNA TGTGCCACCAGTGATCCGGGACAGAGCCTCTATGGCTACACCTTC. As protein: CATSDPGQSLYGYTF.

The chain has TRBV10-3 and TRBJ1-4, with 8 bases lining up with TRBD1. CDR3 length equals 15 residues. Trimming at V came to 4 bases and at J to 5 bases, leaving 6 bases not matched to a gene. From germline, CDR1 is ENHRY and CDR2 SYGVKD. In nucleotides, the CDR3 is TGTGCCATCAGTGGGACCGGGACAGGAAATGAAAAACTGTTTTTT. Amino acids: CAISGTGTGNEKLFF.

J is TRBJ1-2 and V is TRBV24-1, with TRBD1 as a possible D gene (6 bases). The germline V and J ends were trimmed by 0 bases and 4 bases, with 14 bases remaining between them. The CDR3 length is 16 residues. Germline V CDR1 and CDR2: KGHDR, SFDVKD. The CDR3 is CATSDLGRGHLYGYTF. The DNA for the CDR3 is TGTGCCACCAGTGATTTGGGCAGGGGCCACCTCTATGGCTACACCTTC.

Comment on this clonotype: One end of the junction is discordant with germline, which a read error may explain. The rearrangement links TRBV7-9 to TRBJ1-1; D uncertain. This CDR3 has 14 amino acids. The V gene's germline CDR1 is SEHNR and CDR2 FQNEAQ (reference sequence). CDR3 region: CASSWRVRNTGAFF. CDR3 coding DNA: TGTGCCAGCAGCTGGAGGGTCCGGAACACTGGAGCTTTCTTT.

The chain couples TRBV5-1 to TRBJ1-1, with D unclear. The CDR3 spans 13 residues. V lost 3 bases and J lost 4, with 10 bases in between. CDR1 SGHRS and CDR2 YFSETQ come from the germline V gene. The CDR3 coding sequence is TGCGCCAGCAGCTCAACTAGCGGCACTGAAGCTTTCTTT. It encodes CASSSTSGTEAFF. Full variable domain (remainder filled in from reference TRBV5-1 and TRBJ1-1): KAGVTQTPRYLIKTRGQQVTLSCSPISGHRSVSWYQQTPGQGLQFLFEYFSETQRNKGNFPGRFSGRQFSNSRSEMNVSTLELGDSALYLCASSSTSGTEAFFGQGTRLTVV.

This clonotype was observed many times. The rearrangement uses TRBV5-6 and TRBJ1-2, with 9 positions matching TRBD1. V lost 2 bases to trimming and J lost 5 bases; unmatched junction nucleotides: 4. The CDR3 loop spans 14 amino acids. Per germline, CDR1 SGHDT and CDR2 YYEEEE. CDR3 loop: CASSFWTGAYGYTF. In DNA form, the CDR3 reads TGTGCCAGCAGCTTCTGGACAGGGGCTTATGGCTACACCTTC.

There are many counts of this clonotype. CDR3 DNA sequence: TGTGCCAGCAGTGAGGCGGCGGTGAACACCGGGGAGCTGTTTTTT. Its translation: CASSEAAVNTGELFF. The rearrangement joins TRBV2 to TRBJ2-2; D ambiguous. This CDR3 region has 15 residues. Germline lookup yields CDR1 SNHLY and CDR2 FYNNEI. The V end lost 3 bases, the J end lost 1 base, and 9 bases lay between the germline ends. Filled out from reference TRBV2 and TRBJ2-2, the complete variable domain reads EPEVTQTPSHQVTQMGQEVILRCVPISNHLYFYWYRQILGQKVEFLVSFYNNEISEKSEIFDDQFSVERPDGSNFTLKIRSTKLEDSAMYFCASSEAAVNTGELFFGEGSRLTVL.

There are a few counts of this clonotype. CDR3 protein: CATSDVSSSYNEQFF. The CDR3 nucleotides are TGTGCCACCAGCGACGTTTCGAGCTCCTACAATGAGCAGTTCTTC. The chain has TRBV15 and TRBJ2-1; D is unclear. Germline V gene sequence: CDR1 LNHNV, CDR2 YYDKDF (reference sequence). The CDR3 is made up of 15 amino acids. Trimming removed 5 bases from V and 0 bases from J, with 11 bases in between.

This clonotype has only a few counts. This rearrangement joins TRBV12-3 or TRBV12-4 to TRBJ2-7; TRBD1 aligns across 11 bases. The CDR3 is 15 amino acids. The V and J ends lost 3 bases and 7 bases, in that order; junction bases with no gene match: 8. The CDR3 is CASSFRTGGESEQYF. The CDR3, as DNA: TGTGCCAGCAGTTTCAGGACAGGGGGCGAGTCGGAGCAGTACTTC.

The V call is TRBV7-9, the J call TRBJ2-1, with D tentatively TRBD1 (6 bases). The CDR3 has 13 residues. Germline V gene lookup returns CDR1 SEHNR and CDR2 FQNEAQ (reference sequence). V was shortened by 6 bases and J by 3 bases, with 9 bases between the two germline ends. CDR3 protein: CASRSDSYNEQFF. CDR3 nucleotide sequence: TGTGCCAGCAGGTCGGACAGCTACAATGAGCAGTTCTTC.